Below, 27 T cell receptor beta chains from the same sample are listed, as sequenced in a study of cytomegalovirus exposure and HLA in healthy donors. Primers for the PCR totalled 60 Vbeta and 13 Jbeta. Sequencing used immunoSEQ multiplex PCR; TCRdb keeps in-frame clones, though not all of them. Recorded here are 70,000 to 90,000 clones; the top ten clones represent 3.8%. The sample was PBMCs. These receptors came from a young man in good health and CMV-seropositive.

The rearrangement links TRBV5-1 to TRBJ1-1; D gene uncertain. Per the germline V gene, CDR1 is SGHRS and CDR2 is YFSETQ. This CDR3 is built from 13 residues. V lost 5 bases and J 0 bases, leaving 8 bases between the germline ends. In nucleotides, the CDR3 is TGCGCCAGCAGTGAGGGTGTGAACACTGAAGCTTTCTTT. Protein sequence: CASSEGVNTEAFF.

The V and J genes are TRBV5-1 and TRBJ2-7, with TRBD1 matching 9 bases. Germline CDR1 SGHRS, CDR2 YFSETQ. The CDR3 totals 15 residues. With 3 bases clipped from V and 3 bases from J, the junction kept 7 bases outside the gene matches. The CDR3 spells CASSSTSDRGYEQYF. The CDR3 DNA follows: TGCGCCAGCAGCTCAACATCGGACAGGGGCTACGAGCAGTACTTC.

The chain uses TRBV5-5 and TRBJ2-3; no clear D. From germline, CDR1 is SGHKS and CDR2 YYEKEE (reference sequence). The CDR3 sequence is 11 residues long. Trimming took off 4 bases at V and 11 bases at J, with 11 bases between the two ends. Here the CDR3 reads CASSLDRRQYF. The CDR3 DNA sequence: TGTGCCAGCAGCCTGGACCGTAGGCAGTATTTT.

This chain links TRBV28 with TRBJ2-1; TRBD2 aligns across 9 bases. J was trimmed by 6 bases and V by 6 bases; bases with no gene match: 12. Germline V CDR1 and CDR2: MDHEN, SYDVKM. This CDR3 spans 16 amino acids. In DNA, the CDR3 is TGTGCCAGCAGCCCCGTGGGTAGCGGGAGTGTCAATGAGCAGTTCTTC. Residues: CASSPVGSGSVNEQFF. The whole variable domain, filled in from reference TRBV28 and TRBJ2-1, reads DVKVTQSSRYLVKRTGEKVFLECVQDMDHENMFWYRQDPGLGLRLIYFSYDVKMKEKGDIPEGYSVSREKKERFSLILESASTNQTSMYLCASSPVGSGSVNEQFFGPGTRLTVL.

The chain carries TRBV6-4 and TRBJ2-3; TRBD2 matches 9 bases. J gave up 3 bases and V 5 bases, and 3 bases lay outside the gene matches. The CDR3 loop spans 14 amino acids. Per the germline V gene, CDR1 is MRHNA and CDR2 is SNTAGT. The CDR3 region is CASSQGLATDTQYF. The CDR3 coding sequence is TGTGCCAGCAGTCAGGGACTAGCAACAGATACGCAGTATTTT.

Written as DNA, the CDR3 is TGTGCCAGCAGCTTGAAGGCCGGGCAGGGCCTCAATCAGCCCCAGCATTTT. Translating gives CASSLKAGQGLNQPQHF. The genes are TRBV5-6 and TRBJ1-5; TRBD1 is a possible D gene (5 bases). The V end lost 1 base, the J end lost 3 bases, and 17 bases lay between the germline ends. Per the germline V gene, CDR1 is SGHDT and CDR2 is YYEEEE. This CDR3 spans 17 amino acids. The full variable domain, its missing parts supplied by reference TRBV5-6 and TRBJ1-5, is DAGVTQSPTHLIKTRGQQVTLRCSPKSGHDTVSWYQQALGQGPQFIFQYYEEEERQRGNFPDRFSGHQFPNYSSELNVNALLLGDSALYLCASSLKAGQGLNQPQHFGDGTRLSIL.

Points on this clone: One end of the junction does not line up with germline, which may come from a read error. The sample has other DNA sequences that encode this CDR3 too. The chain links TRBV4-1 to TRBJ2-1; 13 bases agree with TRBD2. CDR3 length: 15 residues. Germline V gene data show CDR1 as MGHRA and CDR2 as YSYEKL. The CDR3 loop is CASSQELAGGDEQFF. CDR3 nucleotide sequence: TGTGCCAGCAGCCAAGAACTAGCGGGAGGGGATGAGCAGTTCTTC.

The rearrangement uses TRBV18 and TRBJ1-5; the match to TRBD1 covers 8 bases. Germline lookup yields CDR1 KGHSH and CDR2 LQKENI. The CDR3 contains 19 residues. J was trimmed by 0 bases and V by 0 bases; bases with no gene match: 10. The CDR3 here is CASSPPGTGLHYSNQPQHF. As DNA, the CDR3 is TGTGCCAGCTCACCACCGGGGACAGGCCTTCACTATAGCAATCAGCCCCAGCATTTT.

The DNA for the CDR3 is TGTGCCAGCAGTGAAGCCCGGGGACAGGGGGCCGTCGAGCAGTACTTC. Its translation: CASSEARGQGAVEQYF. V gene TRBV6-1 combines with J gene TRBJ2-7, with TRBD1 matching over 12 bases. Trimming cost V 0 bases and J 6 bases; bases outside gene matches: 6. The CDR3 is made up of 16 amino acids. Germline CDR1 MNHNS, CDR2 SASEGT.

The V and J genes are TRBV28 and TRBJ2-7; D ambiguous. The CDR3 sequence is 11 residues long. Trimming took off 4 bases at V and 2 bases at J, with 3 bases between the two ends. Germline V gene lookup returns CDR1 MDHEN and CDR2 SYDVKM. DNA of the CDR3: TGTGCCAGCAGTTATACCTACGAGCAGTACTTC. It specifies CASSYTYEQYF.

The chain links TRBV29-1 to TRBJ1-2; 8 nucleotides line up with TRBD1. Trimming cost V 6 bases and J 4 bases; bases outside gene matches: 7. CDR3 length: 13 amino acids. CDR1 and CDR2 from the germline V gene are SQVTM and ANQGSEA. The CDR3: CSVAGGLGYGYTF. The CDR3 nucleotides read TGCAGCGTAGCAGGGGGCCTGGGCTATGGCTACACCTTC.

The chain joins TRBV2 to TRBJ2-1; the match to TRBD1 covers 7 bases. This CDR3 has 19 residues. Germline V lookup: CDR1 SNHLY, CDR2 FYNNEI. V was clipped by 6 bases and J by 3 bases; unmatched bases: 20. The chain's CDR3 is CASSRTAQITGTVYNEQFF. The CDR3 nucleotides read TGTGCCAGCAGCCGAACAGCCCAGATCACCGGGACAGTCTACAATGAGCAGTTCTTC.

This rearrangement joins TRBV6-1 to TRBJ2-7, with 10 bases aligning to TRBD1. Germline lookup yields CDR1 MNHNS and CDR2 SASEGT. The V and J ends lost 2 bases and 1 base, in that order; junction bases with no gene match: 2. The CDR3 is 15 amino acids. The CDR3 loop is CASSEPGQGSYEQYF. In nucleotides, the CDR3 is TGTGCCAGCAGTGAACCGGGACAGGGGTCCTACGAGCAGTACTTC.

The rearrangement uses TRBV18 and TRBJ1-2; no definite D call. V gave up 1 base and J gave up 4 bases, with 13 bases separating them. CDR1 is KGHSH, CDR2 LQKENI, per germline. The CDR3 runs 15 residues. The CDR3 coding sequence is TGTGCCAGCTCACCACGCGAGAGGGCGGTCTATGGCTACACCTTC. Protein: CASSPRERAVYGYTF.

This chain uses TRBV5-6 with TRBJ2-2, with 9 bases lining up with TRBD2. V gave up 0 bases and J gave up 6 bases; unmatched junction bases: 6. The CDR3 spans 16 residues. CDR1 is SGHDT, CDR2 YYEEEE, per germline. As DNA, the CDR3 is TGTGCCAGCAGCTTGGGGGGACTAGCTTTGGCCGGGGAGCTGTTTTTT. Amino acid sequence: CASSLGGLALAGELFF.

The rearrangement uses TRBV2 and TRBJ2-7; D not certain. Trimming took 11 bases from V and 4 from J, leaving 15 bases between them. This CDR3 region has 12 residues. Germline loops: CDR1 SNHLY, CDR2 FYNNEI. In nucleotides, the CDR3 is TGTGCCGCAGCGAGCGAGCCATACGAGCAGTACTTC. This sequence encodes CAAASEPYEQYF.

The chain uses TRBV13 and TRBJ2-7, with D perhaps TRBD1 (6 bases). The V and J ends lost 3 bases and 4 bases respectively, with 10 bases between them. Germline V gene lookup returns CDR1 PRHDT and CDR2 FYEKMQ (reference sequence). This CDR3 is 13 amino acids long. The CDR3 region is CASSLGRGYEQYF. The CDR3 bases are TGTGCCAGCAGCTTGGGCAGGGGTTACGAGCAGTACTTC.

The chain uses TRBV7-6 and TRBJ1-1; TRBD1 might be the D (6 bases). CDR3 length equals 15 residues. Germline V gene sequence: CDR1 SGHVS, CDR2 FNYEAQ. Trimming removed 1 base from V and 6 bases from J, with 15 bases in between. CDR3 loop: CASSLDPGEGAEAFF. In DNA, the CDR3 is TGTGCCAGCAGCTTAGATCCAGGGGAAGGGGCTGAAGCTTTCTTT.

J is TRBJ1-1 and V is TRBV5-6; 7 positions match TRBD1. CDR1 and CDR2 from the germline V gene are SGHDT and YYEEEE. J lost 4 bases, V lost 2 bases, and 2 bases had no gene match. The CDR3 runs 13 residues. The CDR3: CASSLQGTTEAFF. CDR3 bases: TGTGCCAGCAGCTTACAGGGGACCACTGAAGCTTTCTTT.

This chain's CDR3 is CASSQESLRQPIYEQYF. The CDR3 DNA follows: TGCGCCAGCAGCCAAGAAAGTCTGAGACAGCCGATCTACGAGCAGTACTTC. The chain has TRBV4-1 and TRBJ2-5, with TRBD1 as a possible D gene (5 bases). TRBJ2-7 explains the end of the DNA better; the J call may be wrong. CDR3 length equals 17 residues. Germline loops: CDR1 MGHRA, CDR2 YSYEKL.

In nucleotides, the CDR3 is TGCGCCAGCAGCTTGGGAGGGAACTCCTACAATGAGCAGTTCTTC. Its protein product is CASSLGGNSYNEQFF. The chain recombines TRBV5-1 with TRBJ2-1, with D possibly TRBD2 on 5 matching bases. Between the trimmed V and J ends, which lost 0 bases and 0 bases, there was a span of 7 bases. CDR1 is SGHRS and CDR2 is YFSETQ in the germline V gene. This CDR3 region has 15 residues.

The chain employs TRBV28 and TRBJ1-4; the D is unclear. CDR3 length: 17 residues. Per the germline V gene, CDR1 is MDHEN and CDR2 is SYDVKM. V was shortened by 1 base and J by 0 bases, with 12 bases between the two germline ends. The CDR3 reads CASSLSRVGATNEKLFF. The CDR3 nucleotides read TGTGCCAGCAGTTTATCGCGGGTCGGCGCAACTAATGAAAAACTGTTTTTT.

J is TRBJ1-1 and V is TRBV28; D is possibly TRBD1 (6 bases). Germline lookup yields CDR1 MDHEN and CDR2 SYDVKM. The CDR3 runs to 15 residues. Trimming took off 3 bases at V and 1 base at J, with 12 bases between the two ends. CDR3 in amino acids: CASSFMGHGNTEAFF. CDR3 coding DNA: TGTGCCAGCAGTTTCATGGGACATGGGAACACTGAAGCTTTCTTT.

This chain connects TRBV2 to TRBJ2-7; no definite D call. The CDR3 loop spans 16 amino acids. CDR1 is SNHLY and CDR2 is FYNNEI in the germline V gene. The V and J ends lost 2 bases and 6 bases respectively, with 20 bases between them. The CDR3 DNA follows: TGTGCCAGCAGTGAACCTACCCGGGTTAGGAGTAGCGAGCAGTACTTC. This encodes CASSEPTRVRSSEQYF.

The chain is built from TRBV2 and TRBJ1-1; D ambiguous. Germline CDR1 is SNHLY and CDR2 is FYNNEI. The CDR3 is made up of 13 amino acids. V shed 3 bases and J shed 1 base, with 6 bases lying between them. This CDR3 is CASSDSGNTEAFF. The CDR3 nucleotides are TGTGCCAGCAGTGATAGCGGGAACACTGAAGCTTTCTTT.

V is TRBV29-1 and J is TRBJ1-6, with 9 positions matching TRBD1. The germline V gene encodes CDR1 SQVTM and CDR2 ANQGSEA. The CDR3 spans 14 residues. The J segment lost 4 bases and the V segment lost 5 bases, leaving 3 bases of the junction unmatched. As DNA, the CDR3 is TGCAGCGTTAAGGACAGGGGATATAATTCACCCCTCCACTTT. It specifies CSVKDRGYNSPLHF.

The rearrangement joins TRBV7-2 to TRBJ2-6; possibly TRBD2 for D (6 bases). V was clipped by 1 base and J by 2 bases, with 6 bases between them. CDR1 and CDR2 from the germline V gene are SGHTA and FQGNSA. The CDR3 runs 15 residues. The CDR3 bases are TGTGCCAGCAGCTTAGGGGGGGCTGGGGCCAACGTCCTGACTTTC. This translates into CASSLGGAGANVLTF.